This passage covers 25 T cell receptor beta chains from one sample sequenced in a study of tumour-infiltrating T cells in Burkitt lymphoma. Libraries were prepared by immunoSEQ multiplex PCR; TCRdb keeps only in-frame clonotypes and omits some of them. The repertoire holds roughly 15,000 clones, roughly 75% seen once, with 7.2% in the top ten. Sequences were obtained from tumor tissue. The receptors stem from a human donor with diffuse large B-cell lymphoma.

This chain uses TRBV2 with TRBJ1-1; the D is unclear. Trimming pared 8 bases from V and 6 bases from J, leaving 13 bases between. This CDR3 comprises 12 residues. Germline values: CDR1 SNHLY, CDR2 FYNNEI. The CDR3 loop is CASCGSTSEAFF. Written as DNA, the CDR3 is TGTGCCAGCTGCGGGAGTACCTCTGAAGCTTTCTTT.

The chain couples TRBV7-9 to TRBJ1-2, with D perhaps TRBD1 (5 bases). Germline V gene sequence: CDR1 SEHNR, CDR2 FQNEAQ (reference sequence). Trimming pared 5 bases from V and 8 bases from J, leaving 24 bases between. This CDR3 has 16 amino acids. In DNA, the CDR3 is TGTGCCAGCAGCCCGACGGGGGGTACCCCCCCGAGGGGCTACACCTTC. This translates into CASSPTGGTPPRGYTF.

V usage is TRBV5-4 and J usage is TRBJ2-1; 13 bases are shared with TRBD2. In germline, CDR1 is SGHNT, CDR2 YYREEE (reference sequence). Trimming cost V 4 bases and J 9 bases; bases outside gene matches: 10. The CDR3 contains 16 residues. CDR3 bases: TGTGCCAGCAGCGTGGGAGGGGGACTAGCGGGATCTGAGCAGTTCTTC. This codes for CASSVGGGLAGSEQFF.

The chain links TRBV19 to TRBJ2-1; 14 bases match TRBD2. Germline assignment: CDR1 LNHDA and CDR2 SQIVND (reference sequence). The ends lost 6 bases at V and 6 bases at J; junction bases unmatched: 16. The CDR3 length is 19 residues. The CDR3 here is CASSPRGGTSGSLTNEQFF. The CDR3 nucleotides read TGTGCCAGTAGCCCCCGGGGGGGGACTAGCGGGAGTTTAACCAATGAGCAGTTCTTC.

This clone was detected only a few times. This chain joins TRBV2 and TRBJ1-5; TRBD1 aligns across 7 bases. Germline loops: CDR1 SNHLY, CDR2 FYNNEI. J was trimmed by 6 bases and V by 7 bases; bases with no gene match: 9. The CDR3 has 14 residues. CDR3 sequence (DNA): TGTGCCAGCACCCTGACAGGGAACGCTCAGCCCCAGCATTTT. Translation gives CASTLTGNAQPQHF. The variable domain in full, completed from reference TRBV2 and TRBJ1-5, reads EPEVTQTPSHQVTQMGQEVILRCVPISNHLYFYWYRQILGQKVEFLVSFYNNEISEKSEIFDDQFSVERPDGSNFTLKIRSTKLEDSAMYFCASTLTGNAQPQHFGDGTRLSIL.

This chain uses TRBV6-6 with TRBJ2-7; D unclear. V was cut by 6 bases and J by 3 bases, with 9 bases left in between. The germline V gene encodes CDR1 MNHNY and CDR2 SVGAGI (reference sequence). The CDR3 sequence is 12 residues long. DNA for the CDR3: TGTGCCAGCAGCCAAACCGGCTACGAGCAGTACTTC. Residues: CASSQTGYEQYF.

This clone was picked up a small number of times. The chain has TRBV27 and TRBJ1-5; D remains unclear. Germline V gene lookup returns CDR1 MNHEY and CDR2 SMNVEV (reference sequence). Trimming pared 2 bases from V and 6 bases from J, leaving 8 bases between. CDR3 size: 13 residues. The CDR3 nucleotides are TGTGCCAGCAGTTTAGAACCCCGTCAGCCCCAGCATTTT. This gives the protein CASSLEPRQPQHF.

The chain has TRBV15 and TRBJ2-1, with TRBD2 matching 10 bases. The CDR3 spans 16 residues. V lost 5 bases to trimming and J lost 5 bases; unmatched junction nucleotides: 9. The germline gives CDR1 LNHNV, CDR2 YYDKDF (reference sequence). The CDR3 is CATSGDLAGAHNEQFF. As DNA, the CDR3 is TGTGCCACCAGCGGCGACCTAGCGGGAGCCCACAATGAGCAGTTCTTC.

This chain connects TRBV6-5 to TRBJ1-2, with 8 bases fitting TRBD1. This CDR3 spans 14 amino acids. The V segment lost 10 bases and the J segment 4 bases; nucleotides outside the gene matches: 11. Germline loops: CDR1 MNHEY, CDR2 SVGAGI. The CDR3 sequence is CATSFLDRAYGYTF. In DNA, the CDR3 is TGTGCCACCAGCTTTCTGGACAGGGCCTATGGCTACACCTTC.

V is TRBV27 and J is TRBJ2-2; 12 bases are shared with TRBD1. In germline, CDR1 is MNHEY, CDR2 SMNVEV (reference sequence). The V segment lost 0 bases and the J segment 6 bases; nucleotides outside the gene matches: 2. The length of the CDR3 is 16 residues. The CDR3 region is CASSLSGTGGPGELFF. CDR3 sequence (DNA): TGTGCCAGCAGTTTATCTGGGACAGGGGGCCCCGGGGAGCTGTTTTTT.

CDR3 DNA sequence: TGTGCTAGTGGCCCTCCCGTAGCGGAAGAGACCCAGTACTTC. This sequence encodes CASGPPVAEETQYF. The chain joins TRBV12-5 to TRBJ2-5; D might be TRBD2 (6 bases). The CDR3 is made up of 14 amino acids. Trimming removed 6 bases from V and 3 bases from J, with 14 bases in between. In germline, CDR1 is LGHNT, CDR2 FRNRAP.

The rearrangement joins TRBV19 to TRBJ2-4, with 9 nucleotides matching TRBD1. Germline CDR1 is LNHDA and CDR2 is SQIVND (reference sequence). The CDR3 runs 14 residues. Losses at the gene ends were 6 bases for V and 11 bases for J; bases not matched to a gene: 11. CDR3 region: CASSPYADRGVQYF. The CDR3, as DNA: TGTGCCAGTAGCCCCTATGCTGACAGGGGGGTTCAGTACTTC.

The chain is built from TRBV7-8 and TRBJ2-2; TRBD2 is a possible D gene (5 bases). Germline V gene sequence: CDR1 SGHVS, CDR2 FQNEAQ. V lost 5 bases to trimming and J lost 1 base, with 14 bases between them. The length of the CDR3 is 16 residues. This CDR3 reads CASSAGRGWNTGELFF. DNA for the CDR3: TGTGCCAGCAGCGCTGGTCGGGGATGGAACACCGGGGAGCTGTTTTTT.

This chain joins TRBV2 and TRBJ2-5, with 11 bases matching TRBD1. V lost 3 bases to trimming and J lost 7 bases; unmatched junction nucleotides: 1. This CDR3 has 13 amino acids. CDR1 is SNHLY, CDR2 FYNNEI, per germline. The CDR3 loop is CASSEGTGGTQYF. The CDR3 DNA follows: TGTGCCAGCAGTGAGGGGACAGGGGGGACCCAGTACTTC.

V and J are TRBV5-1 and TRBJ2-3, with TRBD2 as a possible D gene (7 bases). CDR3 length: 16 amino acids. Trimming removed 4 bases at V and 6 bases at J, with 21 bases between. Germline V gene data show CDR1 as SGHRS and CDR2 as YFSETQ. The DNA for the CDR3 is TGCGCCAGCAGCCCGGGGGGCAGGGGAGTGGTCGATACGCAGTATTTT. It yields the protein CASSPGGRGVVDTQYF.

V and J are TRBV5-4 and TRBJ1-3, with D hard to call. Germline V lookup: CDR1 SGHNT, CDR2 YYREEE (reference sequence). CDR3 size: 15 residues. The V gene lost 5 bases and the J gene lost 2 bases, with 14 bases spanning the gap. The CDR3 DNA follows: TGTGCCAGCAGGGCCGGACGGGGAGCTGGAAACACCATATATTTT. Translated, it gives CASRAGRGAGNTIYF. Complete variable domain (other parts from reference TRBV5-4 and TRBJ1-3): ETGVTQSPTHLIKTRGQQVTLRCSSQSGHNTVSWYQQALGQGPQFIFQYYREEENGRGNFPPRFSGLQFPNYSSELNVNALELDDSALYLCASRAGRGAGNTIYFGEGSWLTVV.

Only one count was recorded for this clone. This chain uses TRBV7-9 with TRBJ1-2; D is undetermined. The CDR3 loop spans 13 amino acids. The germline gives CDR1 SEHNR, CDR2 FQNEAQ (reference sequence). Between the trimmed V and J ends, which lost 5 bases and 6 bases, there was a span of 13 bases. CDR3 sequence: CASSPISEHGYTF. The CDR3 nucleotides read TGTGCCAGCAGCCCAATCAGTGAGCATGGCTACACCTTC.

The chain employs TRBV29-1 and TRBJ2-1, with 8 bases identical to TRBD1. The CDR3 loop spans 11 amino acids. Trimming removed 7 bases from V and 8 bases from J; junction bases left unmatched: 4. Germline CDR1 and CDR2: SQVTM and ANQGSEA. In nucleotides, the CDR3 is TGCAGCGGACAGGGGTGGGATGAGCAGTTCTTC. It is translated as CSGQGWDEQFF.

The V gene is TRBV27, the J gene TRBJ2-7, with 10 bases fitting TRBD2. The CDR3 totals 14 residues. Germline V gene data show CDR1 as MNHEY and CDR2 as SMNVEV (reference sequence). Germline trimming cut 11 bases from V and 0 bases from J; bases unmatched to any gene: 7. Here the CDR3 DNA reads TGTGCCGGCGGGGCTAGCGGGAGCTCCTACGAGCAGTACTTC. Amino acid sequence: CAGGASGSSYEQYF.

The chain employs TRBV5-1 and TRBJ2-5; the D gene is possibly TRBD2 (5 bases). This CDR3 comprises 15 residues. CDR1 is SGHRS and CDR2 is YFSETQ in the germline V gene. Trimming took 2 bases from V and 5 from J, leaving 16 bases between them. The CDR3 loop is CASSFASGGGETQYF. The CDR3 DNA reads as TGCGCCAGCAGCTTCGCCAGCGGAGGTGGGGAGACCCAGTACTTC. Looking up the rest from reference TRBV5-1 and TRBJ2-5 gives the full variable domain: KAGVTQTPRYLIKTRGQQVTLSCSPISGHRSVSWYQQTPGQGLQFLFEYFSETQRNKGNFPGRFSGRQFSNSRSEMNVSTLELGDSALYLCASSFASGGGETQYFGPGTRLLVL.

The chain employs TRBV7-2 and TRBJ2-3; 8 nucleotides line up with TRBD2. The CDR3 spans 15 residues. V lost 5 bases and J lost 7; bases outside the gene matches: 11. Germline V gene data show CDR1 as SGHTA and CDR2 as FQGNSA. CDR3 in DNA: TGTGCCAGCAGCCTAGTTACCGGGAGGGCAAATACGCAGTATTTT. The encoded protein is CASSLVTGRANTQYF. Full variable domain (remainder filled in from reference TRBV7-2 and TRBJ2-3): GAGVSQSPSNKVTEKGKDVELRCDPISGHTALYWYRQSLGQGLEFLIYFQGNSAPDKSGLPSDRFSAERTGGSVSTLTIQRTQQEDSAVYLCASSLVTGRANTQYFGPGTRLTVL.

J is TRBJ1-3 and V is TRBV30, with TRBD1 as a possible D gene (6 bases). The CDR3 totals 16 residues. The germline V and J ends were trimmed by 3 bases and 0 bases, with 15 bases remaining between them. CDR1 and CDR2 (germline): GTSNPN, SVGIG (reference sequence). CDR3 protein: CAWSPKGGASGNTIYF. The CDR3, as DNA: TGTGCCTGGAGCCCAAAGGGGGGTGCCTCTGGAAACACCATATATTTT.

This rearrangement joins TRBV14 to TRBJ2-2; 9 nucleotides line up with TRBD2. Trimming at V came to 3 bases and at J to 4 bases, leaving 9 bases not matched to a gene. The germline V gene has CDR1 SGHDN and CDR2 FVKESK. The CDR3 covers 17 residues. DNA of the CDR3: TGTGCCAGCAGCCATCGGGCGGGAGGGCCGAGCACCGGGGAGCTGTTTTTT. Residues: CASSHRAGGPSTGELFF.

This chain connects TRBV7-9 to TRBJ1-5; 7 bases are shared with TRBD1. Germline lookup yields CDR1 SEHNR and CDR2 FQNEAQ (reference sequence). V dropped 6 bases and J dropped 7; count of bases not matched to a gene: 3. The CDR3 contains 12 residues. CDR3 residues: CASRQGTQPQHF. The CDR3 DNA is TGTGCCAGCAGACAGGGGACGCAGCCCCAGCATTTT.

This clone occurred a few times. V gene TRBV9 combines with J gene TRBJ1-1; D is ambiguous. Germline V CDR1 and CDR2: SGDLS, YYNGEE. CDR3 length: 13 residues. Trimming cost V 1 base and J 0 bases, with 4 bases left between them. The CDR3 loop reads CASSVWLNTEAFF. CDR3 nucleotide sequence: TGTGCCAGCAGCGTATGGCTGAACACTGAAGCTTTCTTT.